This T cell receptor (beta chain) was recorded in a study of shared clonotypes between healthy human individuals. Germline V CDR1 and CDR2: MNHNS, SASEGT. The CDR3 loop spans 14 amino acids. Trimming pared 4 bases from V and 0 bases from J, leaving 9 bases between. TCRdb's table, derived via immunoSEQ multiplex PCR, lists solely in-frame clones and lacks some. The sample consists of 2,100,000 or so clones, around 95% of them appearing once. This clonotype was sampled from a man between 18 and 29 years old in good health. The chain recombines TRBV6-1 with TRBJ1-1; D is unclear. Sequenced: naive CD4+ T cells sorted from blood. Subset indicated: CD45RA+ positively selected. The CDR3 protein is CASSGTAMNTEAFF. The CDR3 region has the DNA TGTGCCAGCAGTGGGACGGCCATGAACACTGAAGCTTTCTTT.